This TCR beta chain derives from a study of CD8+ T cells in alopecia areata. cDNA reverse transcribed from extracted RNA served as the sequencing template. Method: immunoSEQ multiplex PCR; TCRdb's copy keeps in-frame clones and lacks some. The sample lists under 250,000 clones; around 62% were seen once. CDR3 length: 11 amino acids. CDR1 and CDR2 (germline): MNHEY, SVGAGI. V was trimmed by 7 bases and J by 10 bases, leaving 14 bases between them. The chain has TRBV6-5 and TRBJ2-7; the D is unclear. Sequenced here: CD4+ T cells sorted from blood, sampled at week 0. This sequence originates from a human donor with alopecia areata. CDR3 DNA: TGTGCCAGCACCAACGGCCGTAGACAGTACTTC. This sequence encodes CASTNGRRQYF.